The 7 T cell receptor beta chains given below trace back to one sample, sequenced in a study of Graves' ophthalmopathy and Graves' hyperthyroidism. Investigators amplified TCR beta CDR3 regions from RNA transcripts. RT-PCR with HTBI primers came first, then second-round multiplex PCR. TCRdb passed the multiplex PCR reads through MiXCR, listing each CDR3 protein once. The sample shows 400,000 to 500,000 distinct CDR3 sequences, approximately 21% of them seen only once. Sequencing was done on a sample of peripheral blood. The receptors come from a woman between 18 and 29 years old with stable Graves' hyperthyroidism.

This chain uses TRBV11-2 with TRBJ2-5; TRBD2 aligns across 13 bases. V lost 5 bases and J lost 2; bases outside the gene matches: 8. The CDR3 extends over 17 amino acids. Germline-derived CDR1 and CDR2 are SGHAT and FQNNGV. The CDR3 spells CASSPLGLAGRQETQYF. CDR3 coding DNA: TGTGCCAGCAGCCCCCTGGGACTAGCGGGGCGTCAAGAGACCCAGTACTTC.

This clonotype was counted ten times or more. CDR3 residues: CASSQDSAGGPGELFF. For the CDR3, the DNA is TGCGCCAGCAGCCAAGATTCAGCGGGAGGGCCCGGGGAGCTGTTTTTT. The chain links TRBV4-3 to TRBJ2-2, with 10 bases lining up with TRBD2. This CDR3 is built from 16 residues. The junction had 4 bases not matched to a gene; V was cut back by 0 bases and J by 6 bases. Germline V lookup: CDR1 LGHNA, CDR2 YSLEER.

In this sample, this clonotype turned up many times. The junction shows a germline mismatch at one end, possibly a read error. The gene calls are TRBV5-1 and TRBJ2-7; the D is unclear. Germline loops: CDR1 SGHRS, CDR2 YFSETQ. The CDR3 contains 11 residues. The CDR3 region is CASSSDYEQYF. The CDR3 nucleotides are TGTGCCAGCAGTTCCGACTACGAGCAGTACTTC.

This clonotype was found many times. This chain joins TRBV4-3 and TRBJ2-5; TRBD1 matches at 8 bases. The CDR3 spans 17 residues. V dropped 6 bases and J dropped 0; count of bases not matched to a gene: 12. Germline V gene data show CDR1 as LGHNA and CDR2 as YSLEER. Written as DNA, the CDR3 is TGCGCCAGCAGTCCCGGGACAGGAGGGCTCAACCAAGAGACCCAGTACTTC. It yields the protein CASSPGTGGLNQETQYF.

The chain couples TRBV2 to TRBJ1-3, with a tentative D call TRBD1 (5 bases). Trimming shortened V by 7 bases and J by 5 bases, and 9 bases separated the two germline ends. The CDR3 consists of 12 residues. CDR1 and CDR2 from the germline V gene are SNHLY and FYNNEI. The CDR3 coding sequence is TGTGCCAGCATCGGGGGTCGAAACACCATATATTTT. Translating it yields CASIGGRNTIYF.

This clonotype was found many times. The rearrangement joins TRBV7-6 to TRBJ2-7, with a possible D match to TRBD2 (6 bases). The V end was cut by 3 bases, the J end by 9 bases, with 15 bases between. This CDR3 contains 13 residues. Germline V gives CDR1 SGHVS, CDR2 FNYEAQ. As DNA, the CDR3 is TGTGCCAGCAGCTTTTTGGGGGGTGAGGCGCAGTACTTC. This encodes CASSFLGGEAQYF.

This clonotype was recorded at least ten times. J is TRBJ2-2 and V is TRBV24-1; D is unresolved. The CDR3 totals 17 residues. Trimming stripped 3 bases from V and 4 bases from J, with 17 bases between. Germline CDR1 is KGHDR and CDR2 is SFDVKD. For the CDR3, the DNA is TGTGCCACCAGTGATCGTCCCGGCTACCGACCCACCGGGGAGCTGTTTTTT. Amino acids: CATSDRPGYRPTGELFF.